Given below is one TCR beta chain in context. The antigen it binds to is not known. Base qualities are not provided; no much larger clone lies one nucleotide away. These data are taken from a study of CD4 T cells in relation to SARS-CoV-2 and coronaviruses (dated by TCRdb to about 2021). Broadly, across the study: In the ViraFEST assay, PBMCs were grown with antigen for about ten days, and TCR beta CDR3s were then sequenced to identify antigen-specific clonal expansions. An HIV-1 Nef peptide pool or a no-peptide culture served as the negative reference condition. Using patient-derived lymphoblastoid cell lines, the shared crossreactive spike epitopes were mapped to their HLA restriction. At the level of individual TCR clonotypes, the study evaluated whether memory CD4+ T cells crossreact between the spike proteins of SARS-CoV-2 and those of common cold coronaviruses. The Adaptive Biotechnologies TCR-sequencing kit was used for samples from a few pre-COVID donors and for the naive versus memory experiments, whereas the other data were Illumina-based. For other donors in the study, expansion assays were sequenced with a different, Illumina-based TCR-beta assay. General findings and caveats noted by the study authors: In 65% to 70% of donors, memory CD4+ clonotypes turned up that crossrecognized SARS-CoV-2 and at least one common cold coronavirus spike. Crossreactivity analysis centred on spike protein, so crossreactivity against other viral proteins was not assessed. Because no donor provided both pre-pandemic and post-infection samples, tracing the source of pre-existing responses was limited. Compared with monoreactive clones, crossreactive clones had significantly weaker SARS-CoV-2-driven expansion, a result consistent with antigenic imprinting. Small numbers of patients and of tested TCRs were a limitation of the study.

The CDR3 contains 15 residues, cysteine and phenylalanine counted. Just CDR3 DNA is preserved here, 45 bases in frame from base 1. The V end gives up 5 bases and the J end 7 bases, leaving 11 bases in the junction not matched to a gene. The CDR1 and CDR2 encoded by the germline V gene are SGHTA and FQGNSA. CD4+ T cells from unexposed donors were collected before the COVID-19 pandemic (2011-2018). Following 10 days of culture, the EasySep CD4+ T cell isolation kit was used to isolate CD4+ T cells. As cell number allowed, CD4+ T cells from unexposed donors were tested for reactivity to SARS-CoV-2 S and N and to four common cold coronavirus spike pools. Each well received around 1.8 million PBMCs, cultured in IMDM supplemented with about 5% human AB serum and around 9 IU/ml IL-2. Half of the culture medium was replaced with fresh IL-2-containing medium on days 3 and 7. Each peptide culture condition was generally run in triplicate replicate wells. Leukapheresis product for the unexposed donors was purchased commercially. Ficoll-Paque PLUS gradient centrifugation was used to isolate PBMCs from either whole blood or leukapheresis product. PBMCs were either used fresh in the expansion assay or cryopreserved at -140 degrees C. The QIAamp Micro DNA Kit was used to extract genomic DNA from the CD4+ T cells.

Libraries were prepared through the immunoSEQ multiplex PCR assay. The study's own analysis went as follows. During preprocessing, nonproductive sequences were removed, as were CDR3s that did not start with C, did not end with F or W, or were shorter than 7 amino acids. The MANAFEST web app identified antigen-specific clonotypes based on expansion compared with the reference and other culture wells. A clone counted as positive if significantly expanded in 2 of 3 replicate wells versus the reference culture at FDR below 0.05. For a clone to be considered positive, significant expansion relative to all other tandem wells and an odds ratio above 5 were also required. Pairwise Levenshtein distance, computed with the stringdist R package after three terminal residues were trimmed from each end, was used as the measure of CDR3 homology. Held by TCRdb, this immuneACCESS table contains in-frame sequences only and omits some clones. Under half of the omission traces to an unresolved V gene where checked; the cause of the rest is unknown. V, J and clone size are taken as reported in that table, and D and trimming were inferred from the DNA itself. Present in this sample are about 27,000 clones, about two thirds of which were seen just once. Roughly 21% of the sample goes to the ten largest clones.

The sequenced sample was CD4+ T cells from PBMCs, cultured in vitro. Rearrangement joined TRBV7-2 to TRBJ2-7; 10 of the junction bases match TRBD2. The TCR originated in a human donor in good health. The nucleotide sequence is TGTGCCAGCAGCCCTCCGGGACTAGCGTTGCAGGAGCAGTACTTC. Its coded protein is CASSPPGLALQEQYF.